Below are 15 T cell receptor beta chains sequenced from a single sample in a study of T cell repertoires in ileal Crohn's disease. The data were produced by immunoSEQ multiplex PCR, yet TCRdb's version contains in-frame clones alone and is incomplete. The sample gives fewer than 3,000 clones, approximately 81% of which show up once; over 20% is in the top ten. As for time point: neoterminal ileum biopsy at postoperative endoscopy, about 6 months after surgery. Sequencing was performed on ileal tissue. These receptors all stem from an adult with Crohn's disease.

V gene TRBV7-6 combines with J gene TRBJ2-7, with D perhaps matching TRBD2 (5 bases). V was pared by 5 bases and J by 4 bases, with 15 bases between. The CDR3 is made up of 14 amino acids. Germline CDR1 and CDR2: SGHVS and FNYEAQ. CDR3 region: CASSPSSRGYEQYF. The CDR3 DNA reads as TGTGCCAGCAGCCCCTCGTCCCGAGGGTACGAGCAGTACTTC. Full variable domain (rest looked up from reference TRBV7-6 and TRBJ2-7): GAGVSQSPRYKVTKRGQDVALRCDPISGHVSLYWYRQALGQGPEFLTYFNYEAQQDKSGLPNDRFSAERPEGSISTLTIQRTEQRDSAMYRCASSPSSRGYEQYFGPGTRLTVT.

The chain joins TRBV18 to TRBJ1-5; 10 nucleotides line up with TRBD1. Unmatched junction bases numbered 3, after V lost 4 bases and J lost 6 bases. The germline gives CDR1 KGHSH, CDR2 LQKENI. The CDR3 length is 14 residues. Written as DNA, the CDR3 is TGTGCCAGCTCACGGGACAGGGGAGGTCAGCCCCAGCATTTT. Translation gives CASSRDRGGQPQHF. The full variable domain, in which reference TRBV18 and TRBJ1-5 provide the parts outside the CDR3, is NAGVMQNPRHLVRRRGQEARLRCSPMKGHSHVYWYRQLPEEGLKFMVYLQKENIIDESGMPKERFSAEFPKEGPSILRIQQVVRGDSAAYFCASSRDRGGQPQHFGDGTRLSIL.

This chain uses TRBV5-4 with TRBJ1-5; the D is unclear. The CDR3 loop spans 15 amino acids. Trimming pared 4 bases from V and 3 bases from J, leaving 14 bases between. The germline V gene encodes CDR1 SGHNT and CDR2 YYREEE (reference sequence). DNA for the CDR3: TGTGCCAGCAGCGAGGACGGAGGCACCAATCAGCCCCAGCATTTT. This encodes CASSEDGGTNQPQHF.

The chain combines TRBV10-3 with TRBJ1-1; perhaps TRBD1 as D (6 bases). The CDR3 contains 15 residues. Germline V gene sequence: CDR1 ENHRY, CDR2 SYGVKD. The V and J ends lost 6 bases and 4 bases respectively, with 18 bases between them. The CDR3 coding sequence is TGTGCCATCAGAAACGCCCCTGAGGGGGTCACTGAAGCTTTCTTT. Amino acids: CAIRNAPEGVTEAFF.

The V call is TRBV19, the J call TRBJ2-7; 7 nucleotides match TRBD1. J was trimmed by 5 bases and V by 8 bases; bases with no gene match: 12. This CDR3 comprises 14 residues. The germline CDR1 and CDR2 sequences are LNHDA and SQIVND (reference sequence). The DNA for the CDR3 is TGTGCCAGTGCCCAAAACAGGGGTAGCGACGAGCAGTACTTC. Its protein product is CASAQNRGSDEQYF.

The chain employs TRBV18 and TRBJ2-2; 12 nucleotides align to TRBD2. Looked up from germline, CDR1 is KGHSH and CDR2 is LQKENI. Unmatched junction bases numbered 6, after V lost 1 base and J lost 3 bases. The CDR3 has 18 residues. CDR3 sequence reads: CASSPRLAGGPDTGELFF. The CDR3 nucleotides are TGTGCCAGCTCACCACGGCTAGCGGGAGGGCCGGACACCGGGGAGCTGTTTTTT.

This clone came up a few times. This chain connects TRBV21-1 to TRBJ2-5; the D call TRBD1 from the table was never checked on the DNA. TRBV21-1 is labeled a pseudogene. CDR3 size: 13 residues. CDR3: CASSKGAKETQYF. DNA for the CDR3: TGTGCCAGCAGCAAAGGGGCGAAAGAGACCCAGTACTTC.

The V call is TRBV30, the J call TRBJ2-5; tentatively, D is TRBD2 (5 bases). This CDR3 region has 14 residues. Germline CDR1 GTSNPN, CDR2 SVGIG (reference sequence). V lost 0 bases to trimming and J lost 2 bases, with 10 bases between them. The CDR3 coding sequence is TGTGCCTGGAGTGTAAACGGGGTACAAGAGACCCAGTACTTC. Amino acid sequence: CAWSVNGVQETQYF.

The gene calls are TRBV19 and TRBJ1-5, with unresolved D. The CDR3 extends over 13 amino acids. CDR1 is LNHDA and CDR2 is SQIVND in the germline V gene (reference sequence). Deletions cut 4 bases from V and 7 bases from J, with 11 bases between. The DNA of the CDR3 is TGTGCCAGTAGTAAAACACCCGGGCAGCCCCAGCATTTT. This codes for CASSKTPGQPQHF.

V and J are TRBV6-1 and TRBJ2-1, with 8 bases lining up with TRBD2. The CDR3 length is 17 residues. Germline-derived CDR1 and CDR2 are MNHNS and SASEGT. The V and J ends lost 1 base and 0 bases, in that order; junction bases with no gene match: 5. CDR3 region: CASSEGSGVSSYNEQFF. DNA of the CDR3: TGTGCCAGCAGTGAAGGTAGCGGGGTTAGCTCCTACAATGAGCAGTTCTTC.

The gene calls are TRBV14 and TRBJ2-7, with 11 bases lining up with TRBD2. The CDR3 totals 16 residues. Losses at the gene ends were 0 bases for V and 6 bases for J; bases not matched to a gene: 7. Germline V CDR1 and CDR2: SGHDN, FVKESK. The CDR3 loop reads CASSQDLRLAGSEQYF. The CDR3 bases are TGTGCCAGCAGCCAAGATTTAAGACTAGCGGGGAGCGAGCAGTACTTC.

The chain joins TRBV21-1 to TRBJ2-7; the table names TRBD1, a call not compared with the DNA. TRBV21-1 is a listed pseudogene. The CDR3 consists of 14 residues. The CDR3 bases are TGTGCCAGCAGCCCTCCAGACAGGTCCTACGAGCAGTACTTC. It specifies CASSPPDRSYEQYF.

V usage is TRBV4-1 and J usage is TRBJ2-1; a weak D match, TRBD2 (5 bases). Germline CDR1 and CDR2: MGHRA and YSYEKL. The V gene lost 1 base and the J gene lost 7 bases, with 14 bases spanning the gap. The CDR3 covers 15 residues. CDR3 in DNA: TGCGCCAGCAGCCAAGGCGGACTGTTCATAAATGAGCAGTTCTTC. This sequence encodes CASSQGGLFINEQFF.

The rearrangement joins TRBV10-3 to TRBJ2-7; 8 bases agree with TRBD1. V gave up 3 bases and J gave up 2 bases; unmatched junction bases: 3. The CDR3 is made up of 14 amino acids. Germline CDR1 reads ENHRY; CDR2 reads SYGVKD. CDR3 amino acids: CAISDPGQAYEQYF. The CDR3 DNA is TGTGCCATCAGTGACCCGGGACAGGCCTACGAGCAGTACTTC.

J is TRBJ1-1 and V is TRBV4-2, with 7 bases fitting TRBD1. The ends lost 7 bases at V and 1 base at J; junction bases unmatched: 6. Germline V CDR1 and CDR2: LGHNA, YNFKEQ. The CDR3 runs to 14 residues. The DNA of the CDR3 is TGTGCCAGCACCCGGACAGGAGAGAACACTGAAGCTTTCTTT. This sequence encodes CASTRTGENTEAFF.